The clone carrying this T cell receptor (beta chain) was counted a single time. These data belong to a study of blood T cell repertoires in COVID-19. The wider study: From the United States, Italy and Spain came samples of acute and convalescent COVID-19.

Under the authors' procedure: Amplification of reference gene primers provided the estimated nucleated cell counts. Profiling relied on immunoSEQ multiplex PCR, and the TCRdb table lists in-frame clones only, not all of them. D and trimming were read from the DNA, whereas the V and J calls and clone size are those reported in that table. The table lists 400,000 to 550,000 clones, more than 85% of them singletons. Germline V gene sequence: CDR1 LNHNV, CDR2 YYDKDF (reference sequence). Trimming removed 3 bases at V and 9 bases at J, with 11 bases between. The CDR3 totals 12 residues. This TCR was sampled from a woman under 40 with acute or convalescent COVID-19. The chain carries TRBV15 and TRBJ2-5, with TRBD2 as a possible D gene (5 bases). Specimen: peripheral blood. This CDR3 reads CATSRDPRAQYF. The CDR3 nucleotides read TGTGCCACCAGCAGGGATCCGAGGGCCCAGTACTTC.